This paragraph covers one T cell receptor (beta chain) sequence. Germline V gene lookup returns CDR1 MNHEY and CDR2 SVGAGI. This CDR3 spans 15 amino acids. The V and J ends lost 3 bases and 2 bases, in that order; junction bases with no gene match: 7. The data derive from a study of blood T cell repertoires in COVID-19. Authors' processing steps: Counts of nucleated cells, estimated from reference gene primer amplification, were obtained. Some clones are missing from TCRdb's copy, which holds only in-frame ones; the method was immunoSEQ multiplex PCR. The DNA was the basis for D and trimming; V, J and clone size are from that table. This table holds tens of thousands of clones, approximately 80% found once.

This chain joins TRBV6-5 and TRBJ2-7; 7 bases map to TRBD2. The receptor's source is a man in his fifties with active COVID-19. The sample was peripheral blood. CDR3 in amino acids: CASSYDSSGAYEQYF. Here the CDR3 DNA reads TGTGCCAGCAGTTATGACTCTAGCGGAGCCTACGAGCAGTACTTC.